Reported below is one T cell receptor beta chain. Its specificity is unknown. Regarding time point: patch test 1, 2 weeks after DPC sensitization. Treatment specified: therapeutic diphenylcyclopropenone sensitization with weekly scalp DPC. TCRdb processed the RACE reads anew with MiXCR; each CDR3 protein has one entry. This sample carries 75,000 to 100,000 distinct CDR3 sequences, roughly 12% of them seen once, and the ten largest clones take approximately 2%. This CDR3 contains 14 residues. V lost 5 bases, J lost 3 bases, and 13 bases lay in between. Germline V CDR1 and CDR2: MDHEN, SYDVKM. The source of the sample is a study of human T cells and chemical hapten exposure. At the level of the study: Each week of the roughly 24-week study, patients had diphenylcyclopropenone applied to the scalp. Chiefly women, the patients showed alopecia areata, totalis or universalis. DPC at 0.01% went onto the upper back in patch tests, read at 6 days.

Study-level points and caveats: There was a positive correlation between PT1 expanded TCR counts and patch test score.

The sample in question was whole blood, obtained in connection with sensitization to the hapten diphenylcyclopropenone (DPC). J is TRBJ1-1 and V is TRBV28; D is undetermined. This sequence was found in a woman in her thirties or forties with alopecia areata. Some clones in this sample may be carry-over from other donors' samples. CDR3 sequence (DNA): TGTGCCAGCAGTCGCAAGTTGAGAGACACTGAAGCTTTCTTT. This translates into CASSRKLRDTEAFF.